The 18 T cell receptor beta chains below all came from one sample that was sequenced in a study of T cells in women clearing cervical HPV infection (dated by TCRdb to the late 2010s). The library was obtained by the immunoSEQ multiplex PCR assay. TCRdb took this table from immuneACCESS and kept in-frame rearrangements with V and J called. Such tables lack part of the clones; where checked against another copy, unresolved V genes explain under half of the gap, and the rest is unexplained. For this sample, the table gives about 36,000 clones. The ten largest clones take up roughly 1.6% of the sample. The sample was blood buffy coat. The receptors shown here come from a woman between 18 and 75 years old with a cervical HPV16 infection that either progressed to CIN3+ or cleared (not recorded which).

CDR3 DNA, as far as it was read: TGTGCCAGCAGCTCCGGGGGGGAGACG. This codes for CASSSGGET. The CDR3 in full is CASSSGGETQYF. V gene TRBV7-2 combines with J gene TRBJ2-3; 8 bases fit TRBD2. The read halts 3 residues ahead of the CDR3 end, with the missing end drawn from the germline J gene. The CDR3 length is 12 residues. In germline, CDR1 is SGHTA, CDR2 FQGNSA.

With regard to this clone: Read coverage stops 3 residues before the CDR3 terminus; the germline J gene supplies the remainder. This chain links TRBV30 with TRBJ2-5, with D possibly matching TRBD2 (7 bases). Per germline, CDR1 GTSNPN and CDR2 SVGIG (reference sequence). The V end was cut by 2 bases, the J end by 7 bases, with 14 bases between. CDR3 length equals 13 residues. CDR3 bases read: TGTGCCTGGAGTATCACAGGGAGGGGGACC. This gives the protein CAWSITGRGT. In full, the CDR3 reads CAWSITGRGTQYF. The whole variable domain, remainder taken from reference TRBV30 and TRBJ2-5, is SQTIHQWPATLVQPVGSPLSLECTVEGTSNPNLYWYRQAAGRGLQLLFYSVGIGQISSEVPQNLSASRPQDRQFILSSKKLLLSDSGFYLCAWSITGRGTQYFGPGTRLLVL.

Comments on this clone: The read finishes 3 residues shy of the CDR3 end, and the germline J gene is used to complete it. The chain couples TRBV30 to TRBJ2-2; TRBD1 matches at 9 bases. V trimming: 5 bases; J trimming: 3 bases; junction bases outside the gene matches: 7. The CDR3 contains 15 residues. From germline, CDR1 is GTSNPN and CDR2 SVGIG (reference sequence). The covered CDR3 bases are TGTGCCTGGGCTAGACAGGGGGTTGACACCGGGGAG. It codes for CAWARQGVDTGE. In full, the CDR3 reads CAWARQGVDTGELFF.

In regard to this clone: The read ends 3 residues before the CDR3 terminus; that terminus is restored from the germline J gene. V usage is TRBV20-1 and J usage is TRBJ2-3; the D gene is possibly TRBD2 (6 bases). Germline V CDR1 and CDR2: DFQATT, SNEGSKA (reference sequence). This CDR3 spans 15 amino acids. Trimming pared 1 base from V and 5 bases from J, leaving 16 bases between. The DNA read from the CDR3 is TGCAGTGCTAGAGCCGCGCCCCTGGGGGGAGATACG. It encodes CSARAAPLGGDT. The whole CDR3 reads CSARAAPLGGDTQYF.

Note on this clone: The sequence runs out 3 residues before the end of the CDR3; the remainder is reconstructed from the germline J gene. The rearrangement uses TRBV2 and TRBJ2-2; the D gene is possibly TRBD1 (6 bases). This CDR3 is built from 16 residues. Germline CDR1 reads SNHLY; CDR2 reads FYNNEI. This CDR3 reads CASSDDRGTGNEKLFF. CDR3 DNA, as far as it was read: TGTGCCAGCAGTGATGATAGGGGGACCGGCAATGAAAAG. Based on the CDR3 plus reference TRBV2 and TRBJ2-2, the full variable domain is EPEVTQTPSHQVTQMGQEVILRCVPISNHLYFYWYRQILGQKVEFLVSFYNNEISEKSEIFDDQFSVERPDGSNFTLKIRSTKLEDSAMYFCASSDDRGTGNEKLFFGEGSRLTVL.

A note on this clone: With the read ending 3 residues before the CDR3 end, the germline J gene is used to fill in that end. V and J are TRBV5-1 and TRBJ1-5; 8 bases align to TRBD1. The J segment lost 3 bases and the V segment lost 0 bases, leaving 5 bases of the junction unmatched. CDR3 size: 16 residues. CDR1 is SGHRS and CDR2 is YFSETQ in the germline V gene. The chain's CDR3 is CASSLGGQGINQPQHF. Partial CDR3 DNA: TGCGCCAGCAGCTTGGGAGGACAGGGAATCAATCAGCCC. The full variable domain, in which reference TRBV5-1 and TRBJ1-5 provide the parts outside the CDR3, is KAGVTQTPRYLIKTRGQQVTLSCSPISGHRSVSWYQQTPGQGLQFLFEYFSETQRNKGNFPGRFSGRQFSNSRSEMNVSTLELGDSALYLCASSLGGQGINQPQHFGDGTRLSIL.

Points on this clone: The read terminates 3 residues before the CDR3 end, so the remaining end is supplied by the germline J gene. The V gene is TRBV19, the J gene TRBJ1-6; D is perhaps TRBD1 (5 bases). Trimming removed 5 bases from V and 7 bases from J, with 18 bases in between. This CDR3 is 16 amino acids long. Per germline, CDR1 LNHDA and CDR2 SQIVND (reference sequence). The part of the CDR3 DNA that was read is TGTGCCAGTAGTTCAGGGAGTAGGGTGGAGAATTCACCC. Its protein product is CASSSGSRVENSP. The whole CDR3 reads CASSSGSRVENSPLHF.

In the case of this clone: The read ends 3 residues shy of where the CDR3 ends; the end is completed using the germline J gene. The genes are TRBV30 and TRBJ2-2; 7 nucleotides line up with TRBD1. Germline V gene sequence: CDR1 GTSNPN, CDR2 SVGIG (reference sequence). This CDR3 has 13 amino acids. The chain's CDR3 is CAWAGTDGEKLFF. Partial CDR3 DNA: TGTGCCTGGGCCGGGACAGATGGAGAAAAG.

Comments on this clone: Sequencing ends 3 residues short of the CDR3 end; the germline J gene provides the rest. The rearrangement links TRBV7-6 to TRBJ2-5; D ambiguous. In germline, CDR1 is SGHVS, CDR2 FNYEAQ. The germline V and J ends were trimmed by 6 bases and 5 bases, with 7 bases remaining between them. The length of the CDR3 is 11 residues. The sequenced part of the CDR3 DNA is TGTGCCAGCAGTGAGAGGGAGACC. Translation gives CASSERET. The whole CDR3 sequence is CASSERETQYF.

In the case of this clone: With the read ending 3 residues before the CDR3 end, the germline J gene is used to fill in that end. The chain carries TRBV7-9 and TRBJ2-5; possible D gene TRBD1, 6 bases. This CDR3 is 15 amino acids long. Germline-derived CDR1 and CDR2 are SEHNR and FQNEAQ (reference sequence). Trimming shortened V by 5 bases and J by 7 bases, and 20 bases separated the two germline ends. CDR3 amino acids: CASSPGTSRPRTQYF. CDR3 bases read: TGTGCCAGCAGCCCGGGGACATCCAGACCCAGGACC.

Points on this clone: The read ends 3 residues early relative to the CDR3; the germline J gene fills the gap. This rearrangement joins TRBV15 to TRBJ1-6; TRBD1 matches at 8 bases. Per germline, CDR1 LNHNV and CDR2 YYDKDF (reference sequence). After removal of 2 bases from V and 7 bases from J, the junction contained 7 bases not matched to a gene. CDR3 length: 16 amino acids. CDR3: CATSRPTGGRNSPLHF. Incomplete CDR3 DNA: TGTGCCACCAGCAGACCTACAGGGGGTCGGAATTCACCC. Looking up the rest from reference TRBV15 and TRBJ1-6 gives the full variable domain: DAMVIQNPRYQVTQFGKPVTLSCSQTLNHNVMYWYQQKSSQAPKLLFHYYDKDFNNEADTPDNFQSRRPNTSFCFLDIRSPGLGDTAMYLCATSRPTGGRNSPLHFGNGTRLTVT.

In regard to this clone: Coverage ceases 3 residues before the CDR3 finishes, and the germline J gene fills in the end. This sample includes further DNA sequences coding for the same CDR3. The chain recombines TRBV18 with TRBJ1-2, with 7 positions matching TRBD1. Germline trimming cut 6 bases from V and 3 bases from J; bases unmatched to any gene: 4. Germline CDR1 and CDR2: KGHSH and LQKENI. The CDR3 is 13 residues long. Incomplete CDR3 DNA: TGTGCCAGCTCCTTAGGACAGGACTATGGC. This translates into CASSLGQDYG. The whole CDR3 region reads CASSLGQDYGYTF.

To note about this clone: Read coverage stops 3 residues before the CDR3 terminus; the germline J gene supplies the remainder. V is TRBV7-3 and J is TRBJ1-2; maybe TRBD1 (5 bases). Germline V gives CDR1 SGHTA, CDR2 FQGTGA. CDR3 length: 16 amino acids. The chain's CDR3 is CASSLTGSGAADTYTF. The DNA read from the CDR3 is TGTGCCAGCAGCTTAACCGGAAGCGGGGCTGCAGATACC.

On this clone itself: The read stops 3 residues short of the end of the CDR3; the missing end is completed from the germline J gene. This chain connects TRBV4-2 to TRBJ2-3; D call uncertain. Germline loops: CDR1 LGHNA, CDR2 YNFKEQ. The CDR3 spans 15 residues. Trimming removed 1 base from V and 3 bases from J, with 11 bases in between. CDR3 amino acids: CASSQALIGTDTQYF. The sequenced part of the CDR3 DNA is TGTGCCAGCAGCCAAGCCCTCATAGGGACAGATACG.

A note on this clone: The missing CDR3 end, 3 residues past where the read stops, is filled in from the germline J gene. The chain links TRBV30 to TRBJ2-2; a possible D gene is TRBD1 (6 bases). Germline CDR1 GTSNPN, CDR2 SVGIG (reference sequence). Trimming cost V 0 bases and J 2 bases, with 16 bases left between them. The CDR3 has 17 amino acids. CDR3 amino acids: CAWSVEVWGPNTGELFF. The CDR3 DNA, read in part, is TGTGCCTGGAGTGTAGAGGTGTGGGGGCCTAACACCGGGGAG.

About this clone: The read terminates 3 residues ahead of where the CDR3 ends, so the germline J gene completes it. The rearrangement joins TRBV5-8 to TRBJ1-4; TRBD1 aligns across 7 bases. CDR1 and CDR2 (germline): SGHTS, YDEGEE. Trimming took 0 bases from V and 8 from J; bases not matched to a gene: 7. The CDR3 has 15 amino acids. The part of the CDR3 DNA that was read is TGTGCCAGCAGCTTGGAAGGACAGGCCCGAGAAAAA. Encoded protein: CASSLEGQAREK. The entire CDR3 reads CASSLEGQAREKLFF. The full variable domain, completed using reference TRBV5-8 and TRBJ1-4, is EAGVTQSPTHLIKTRGQQATLRCSPISGHTSVYWYQQALGLGLQFLLWYDEGEERNRGNFPPRFSGRQFPNYSSELNVNALELEDSALYLCASSLEGQAREKLFFGSGTQLSVL.

A remark on this clone: Read sequence stops 3 residues before the CDR3 end, and the germline J gene provides the missing end. The J gene is TRBJ1-2, the V gene TRBV7-9; D may be TRBD1 (6 bases). The germline CDR1 and CDR2 sequences are SEHNR and FQNEAQ (reference sequence). This CDR3 has 15 amino acids. CDR3 loop: CASSSRTVASNDYTF. Incomplete CDR3 DNA: TGTGCCAGCAGCTCAAGGACAGTAGCAAGCAATGAC.

As to this clone: The read finishes 3 residues shy of the CDR3 end, and the germline J gene is used to complete it. The chain recombines TRBV13 with TRBJ2-1; 11 nucleotides agree with TRBD2. The CDR3 consists of 16 residues. In germline, CDR1 is PRHDT, CDR2 FYEKMQ (reference sequence). Trimming took 6 bases from V and 9 from J; bases not matched to a gene: 13. The sequenced CDR3 bases are TGTGCCAGCAGGCTACTAGCGGGGGCCCGAGTCGGTGAG. Translating gives CASRLLAGARVGE. In full, the CDR3 reads CASRLLAGARVGEQFF. Full variable domain (rest looked up from reference TRBV13 and TRBJ2-1): AAGVIQSPRHLIKEKRETATLKCYPIPRHDTVYWYQQGPGQDPQFLISFYEKMQSDKGSIPDRFSAQQFSDYHSELNMSSLELGDSALYFCASRLLAGARVGEQFFGPGTRLTVL.